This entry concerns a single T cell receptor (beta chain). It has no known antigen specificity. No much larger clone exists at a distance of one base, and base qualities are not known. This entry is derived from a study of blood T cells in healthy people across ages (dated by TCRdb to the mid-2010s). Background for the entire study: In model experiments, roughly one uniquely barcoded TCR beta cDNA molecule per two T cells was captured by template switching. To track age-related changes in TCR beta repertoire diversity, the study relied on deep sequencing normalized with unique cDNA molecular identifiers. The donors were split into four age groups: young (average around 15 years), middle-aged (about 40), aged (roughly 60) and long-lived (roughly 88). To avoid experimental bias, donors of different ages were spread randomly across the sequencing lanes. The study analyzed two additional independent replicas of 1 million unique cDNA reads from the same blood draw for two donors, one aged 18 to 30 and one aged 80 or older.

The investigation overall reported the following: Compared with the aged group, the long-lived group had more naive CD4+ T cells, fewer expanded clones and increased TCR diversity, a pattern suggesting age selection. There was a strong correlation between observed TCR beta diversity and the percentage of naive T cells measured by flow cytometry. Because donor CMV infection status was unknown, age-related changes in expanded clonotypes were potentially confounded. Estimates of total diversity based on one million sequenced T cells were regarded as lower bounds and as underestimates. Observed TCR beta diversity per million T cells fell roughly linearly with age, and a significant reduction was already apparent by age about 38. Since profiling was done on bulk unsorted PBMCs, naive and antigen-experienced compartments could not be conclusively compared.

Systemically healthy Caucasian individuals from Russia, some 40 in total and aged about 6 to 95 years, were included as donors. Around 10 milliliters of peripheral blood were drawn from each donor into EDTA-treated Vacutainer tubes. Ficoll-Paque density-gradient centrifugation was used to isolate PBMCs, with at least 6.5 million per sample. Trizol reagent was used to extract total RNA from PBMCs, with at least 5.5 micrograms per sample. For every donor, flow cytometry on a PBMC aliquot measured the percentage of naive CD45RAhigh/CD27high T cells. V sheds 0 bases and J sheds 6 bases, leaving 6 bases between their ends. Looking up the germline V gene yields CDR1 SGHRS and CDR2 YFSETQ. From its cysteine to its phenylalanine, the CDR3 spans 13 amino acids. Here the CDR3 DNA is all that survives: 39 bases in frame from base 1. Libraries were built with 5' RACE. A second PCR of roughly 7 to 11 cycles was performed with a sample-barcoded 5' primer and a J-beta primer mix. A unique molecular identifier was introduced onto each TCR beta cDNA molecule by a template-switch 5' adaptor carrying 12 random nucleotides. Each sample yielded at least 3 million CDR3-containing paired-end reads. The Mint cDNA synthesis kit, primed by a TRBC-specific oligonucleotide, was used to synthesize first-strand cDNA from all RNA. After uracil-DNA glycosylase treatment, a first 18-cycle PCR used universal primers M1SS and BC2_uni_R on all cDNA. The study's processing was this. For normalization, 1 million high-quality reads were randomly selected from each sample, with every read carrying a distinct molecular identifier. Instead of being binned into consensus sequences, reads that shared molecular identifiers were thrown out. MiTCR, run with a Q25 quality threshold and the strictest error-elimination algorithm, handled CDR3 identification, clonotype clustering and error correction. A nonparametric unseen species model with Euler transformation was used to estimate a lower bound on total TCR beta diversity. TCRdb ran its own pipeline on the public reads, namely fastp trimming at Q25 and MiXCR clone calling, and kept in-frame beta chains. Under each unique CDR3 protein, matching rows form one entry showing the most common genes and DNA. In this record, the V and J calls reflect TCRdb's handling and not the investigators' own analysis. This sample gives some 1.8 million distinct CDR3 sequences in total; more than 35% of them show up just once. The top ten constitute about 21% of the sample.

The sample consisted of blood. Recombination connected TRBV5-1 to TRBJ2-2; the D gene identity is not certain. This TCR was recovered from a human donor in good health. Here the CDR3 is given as CASSLDHAGELFF. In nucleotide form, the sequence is TGCGCCAGCAGCTTGGATCACGCCGGGGAGCTGTTTTTT.